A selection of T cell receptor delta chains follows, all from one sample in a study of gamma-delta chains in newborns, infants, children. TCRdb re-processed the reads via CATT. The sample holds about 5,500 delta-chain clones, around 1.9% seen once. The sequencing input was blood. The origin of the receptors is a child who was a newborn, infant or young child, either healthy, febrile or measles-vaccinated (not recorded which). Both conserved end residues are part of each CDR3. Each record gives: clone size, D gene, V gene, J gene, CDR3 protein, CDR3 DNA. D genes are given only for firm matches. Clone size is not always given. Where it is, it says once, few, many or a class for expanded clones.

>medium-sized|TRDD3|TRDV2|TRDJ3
CACDTGGYWSSWDTRQMFF
TGTGCCTGTGACACCGGGGGATACTGGAGCTCCTGGGACACCCGACAGATGTTTTTC
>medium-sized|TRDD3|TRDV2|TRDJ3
CACDTVLGDTSSWDTRQMFF
TGTGCCTGTGACACCGTACTGGGGGATACCAGCTCCTGGGACACCCGACAGATGTTTTTC
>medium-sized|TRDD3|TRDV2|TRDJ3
CACDTLLGDGTWDTRQMFF
TGTGCCTGTGACACCCTACTGGGGGATGGTACCTGGGACACCCGACAGATGTTTTTC
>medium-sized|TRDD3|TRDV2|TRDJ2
CACDTVAGGVTAQLFF
TGTGCCTGTGACACCGTTGCTGGGGGAGTTACAGCACAACTCTTCTTT
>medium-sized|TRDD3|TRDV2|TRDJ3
CACDTVLGDTRSSWDTRQMFF
TGTGCCTGTGACACCGTACTGGGGGATACGCGCAGCTCCTGGGACACCCGACAGATGTTTTTC
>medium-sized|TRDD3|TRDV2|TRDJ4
CACDTVLGDTQGRPLIF
TGTGCCTGTGACACCGTACTGGGGGATACGCAAGGAAGACCCCTGATCTTT
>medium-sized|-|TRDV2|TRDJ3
CACDFTGSSWDTRQMFF
TGTGCCTGTGACTTCACTGGGAGCTCCTGGGACACCCGACAGATGTTTTTC
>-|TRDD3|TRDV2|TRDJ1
CATLGDTNTDKLIF
TGTGCCACGTTGGGGGATACGAACACCGATAAACTCATCTTT
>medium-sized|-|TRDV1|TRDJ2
CALGEPPYTPWTAQLFF
TGTGCTCTTGGGGAACCCCCCTATACCCCCTGGACAGCACAACTCTTCTTT
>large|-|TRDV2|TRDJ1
CACDTWGTDKLIF
TGTGCCTGTGACACCTGGGGGACCGATAAACTCATCTTT